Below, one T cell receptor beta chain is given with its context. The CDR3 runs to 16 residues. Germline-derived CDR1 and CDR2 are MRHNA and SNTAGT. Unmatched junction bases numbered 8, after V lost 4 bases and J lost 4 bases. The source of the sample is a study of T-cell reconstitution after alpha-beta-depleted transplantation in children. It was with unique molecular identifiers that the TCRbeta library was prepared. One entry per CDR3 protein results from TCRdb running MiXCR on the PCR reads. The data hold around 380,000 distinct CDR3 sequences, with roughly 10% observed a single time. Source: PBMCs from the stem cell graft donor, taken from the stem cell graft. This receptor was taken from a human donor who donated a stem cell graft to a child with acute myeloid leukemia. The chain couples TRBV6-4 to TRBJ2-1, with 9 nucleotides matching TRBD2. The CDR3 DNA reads TGTGCCAGCAGTGTGGAAGCGGGGGGCCAATACAATGAGCAGTTCTTC. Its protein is CASSVEAGGQYNEQFF.